The rows below give T cell receptor beta chains drawn from one sample of a study of blood T cell repertoires in COVID-19. Sequencing used immunoSEQ multiplex PCR; TCRdb keeps in-frame clones, though not all of them. The table shows 150,000 to 200,000 clones, with roughly 82% occurring only once. The sequencing sample was made of peripheral blood. Receptors originate from a woman younger than 45 with acute or convalescent COVID-19. Both conserved end residues are part of each CDR3. D genes are given only for firm matches. Clone size is given for some rows only: seen once, a few or many times, or a class if the clone is expanded.

CASSLVVAGTEAFF TGTGCCAGCAGCTTAGTGGTAGCGGGCACTGAAGCTTTCTTT NA TRBJ1-1 TRBV7-8 NA
CASSQDGGAAETQYF TGTGCCAGCAGCCAAGACGGGGGAGCGGCAGAGACCCAGTACTTC NA TRBJ2-5 TRBV7-6 NA
CASSPPLATQYF TGTGCCAGCAGCCCTCCACTAGCTACCCAGTACTTC NA TRBJ2-5 TRBV3-1/TRBV3-2 NA
CASSYGTGRLQPQHF TGTGCCAGCAGTTACGGGACAGGGAGGCTTCAGCCCCAGCATTTT NA TRBJ1-5 TRBV6-2/TRBV6-3 TRBD1
CASSVAAGGPEKLFF TGTGCCAGCAGCGTAGCGGCAGGGGGCCCTGAAAAACTGTTTTTT few TRBJ1-4 TRBV9 TRBD1
CASSLEPGGHGYTF TGCGCCAGCAGCTTGGAGCCAGGGGGTCATGGCTACACCTTC NA TRBJ1-2 TRBV5-1 TRBD1
CASSQIPTGPYGYTF TGCGCCAGCAGCCAGATCCCGACAGGACCTTATGGCTACACCTTC NA TRBJ1-2 TRBV4-1 NA
CASSWGLSYNSPLHF TGTGCCAGCAGTTGGGGACTCTCCTATAATTCACCCCTCCACTTT NA TRBJ1-6 TRBV27 NA
CASRSEGLASYNEQFF TGTGCCAGCAGGTCGGAGGGGCTGGCCTCCTACAATGAGCAGTTCTTC NA TRBJ2-1 TRBV2 NA
CASSLMSRREEEDTQYF TGTGCCAGCAGCTTGATGTCTAGACGGGAGGAGGAAGATACGCAGTATTTT NA TRBJ2-3 TRBV12-1 NA
CASSLGARGGTDTQYF TGTGCCAGCAGCTTAGGGGCGCGGGGAGGGACAGATACGCAGTATTTT NA TRBJ2-3 TRBV11-2 TRBD2
CASSGQDSNQPQHF TGTGCCAGCAGCGGACAGGATAGCAATCAGCCCCAGCATTTT NA TRBJ1-5 TRBV6-5 TRBD1
CASSVISMDQPQHF TGTGCCAGTAGTGTGATTAGTATGGATCAGCCCCAGCATTTT NA TRBJ1-5 TRBV19 NA
CASSLGQGAYYGYTF TGTGCCAGCAGCTTGGGACAGGGGGCCTATTATGGCTACACCTTC NA TRBJ1-2 TRBV5-5 TRBD1
CSVEMGGLSYNEQFF TGCAGCGTTGAAATGGGGGGTTTGAGCTACAATGAGCAGTTCTTC NA TRBJ2-1 TRBV29-1 NA
CATSDYFSSPRTKSGTSVETQYF TGTGCCACCAGTGATTACTTTTCCTCACCACGCACCAAATCCGGGACTAGTGTTGAGACCCAGTACTTC few TRBJ2-5 TRBV24-1 TRBD2
CASLQQGFTDTQYF TGTGCCAGTCTTCAGCAGGGGTTCACAGATACGCAGTATTTT NA TRBJ2-3 TRBV19 NA
CASSLNTGGIIYEQYF TGTGCCAGCAGCCTTAACACAGGGGGCATAATCTACGAGCAGTACTTC few TRBJ2-7 TRBV7-8 TRBD1
CASSGSTRAQETQYF TGCGCCAGCAGTGGTTCAACTCGCGCCCAAGAGACCCAGTACTTC NA TRBJ2-5 TRBV10-1 NA
CASMARTGGGQPQHF TGTGCCAGCATGGCCCGCACAGGGGGCGGGCAGCCCCAGCATTTT NA TRBJ1-5 TRBV28 TRBD1
CASSLDRDGYTF TGTGCCAGCAGTTTAGATCGGGATGGCTACACCTTC once TRBJ1-2 TRBV12-3/TRBV12-4 NA
CASSLGFGGENIQYF TGTGCCAGCAGCTTAGGCTTCGGGGGGGAAAACATTCAGTACTTC few TRBJ2-4 TRBV7-8 TRBD2
CASSPWTSGTAKGELFF TGTGCCAGCAGCCCTTGGACTAGCGGGACGGCCAAGGGGGAGCTGTTTTTT NA TRBJ2-2 TRBV7-2 TRBD2
CASSPRGMGTGELFF TGTGCCAGCAGCCCCAGGGGTATGGGCACCGGGGAGCTGTTTTTT once TRBJ2-2 TRBV7-2 NA
CASSWGGGLEKLFF TGTGCCAGCAGTTGGGGGGGTGGTCTTGAAAAACTGTTTTTT NA TRBJ1-4 TRBV28 NA
CASSQLAGAQFF TGTGCCAGCAGCCAACTAGCGGGAGCCCAGTTCTTC NA TRBJ2-1 TRBV3-1/TRBV3-2 TRBD2
CASSRSGYTQYF TGTGCCAGCAGCCGAAGCGGTTATACGCAGTATTTT NA TRBJ2-3 TRBV5-6 NA
CASGLALQGQNTEAFF TGTGCTAGTGGTTTGGCCCTACAGGGCCAGAACACTGAAGCTTTCTTT NA TRBJ1-1 TRBV12-5 NA
CASSLGRQETQYF TGTGCCAGCAGCCTCGGGAGACAAGAGACCCAGTACTTC NA TRBJ2-5 TRBV13 NA
CASSLAGGVRYEQYF TGTGCCAGCAGCCTGGCGGGAGGGGTTCGGTACGAGCAGTACTTC few TRBJ2-7 TRBV7-2 TRBD2
CASSHGGSGANVLTF TGTGCCAGCAGCCACGGGGGAAGTGGGGCCAACGTCCTGACTTTC NA TRBJ2-6 TRBV6-2/TRBV6-3 NA
CASNAGRNTEAFF TGTGCCAGCAACGCAGGTCGGAACACTGAAGCTTTCTTT NA TRBJ1-1 TRBV7-8 NA
CAIAQVPRNEQFF TGTGCCATCGCCCAGGTACCTCGTAATGAGCAGTTCTTC NA TRBJ2-1 TRBV10-3 NA
CAISESSALSTEAFF TGTGCCATCAGTGAGTCGAGTGCGCTGTCCACTGAAGCTTTCTTT once TRBJ1-1 TRBV10-3 NA
CASSPKVGQGGTEAFF TGTGCCAGCTCACCGAAGGTTGGACAGGGAGGTACTGAAGCTTTCTTT NA TRBJ1-1 TRBV18 TRBD1
CASSEWGGSGNQPQHF TGTGCCAGCAGTGAATGGGGGGGCTCGGGCAATCAGCCCCAGCATTTT NA TRBJ1-5 TRBV6-1 NA
CASSPGSHLGYTF TGTGCCAGCAGCCCCGGGTCCCATTTGGGCTACACCTTC NA TRBJ1-2 TRBV5-6 NA